This T cell receptor beta chain was documented in a study of blood T cell repertoires in COVID-19. Background on the study: Sources were T cells, B-cell-depleted T cells, or PBMCs; the material itself was cDNA or gDNA.

The ends lost 0 bases at V and 2 bases at J; junction bases unmatched: 5. Germline CDR1 and CDR2: SGDLS and YYNGEE. The CDR3 consists of 15 residues. The assay was immunoSEQ multiplex PCR, and TCRdb's table has in-frame clones only and misses some. The sample lists about 270,000 clones, under 90% occurring once. This clone has more than one count but fewer than ten. The TCR originated in a woman in her fifties or sixties with active or convalescent COVID-19. The sequencing input was peripheral blood. The chain uses TRBV9 and TRBJ2-7; 7 nucleotides match TRBD2. In DNA form, the CDR3 reads TGTGCCAGCAGCGTAGCTAGCGGCGATACCTACGAGCAGTACTTC. Amino acid sequence: CASSVASGDTYEQYF.